This T cell receptor beta chain appears in the sequencing data of a study of shared clonotypes between healthy human individuals. The CDR3 has 17 amino acids. V lost 3 bases and J 2 bases, leaving 19 bases between the germline ends. Germline lookup yields CDR1 SGHAT and CDR2 FQNNGV. The study, taken as a whole, reports: Clonotype sharing among the donors was expected to vary with sequencing depth.

The donors, all of them Caucasian adults, lived in Nashville, Tennessee. Details on this clone: Its cognate antigen is unknown.

For every subset, genomic DNA was evenly distributed across several immunoSEQ plates. Original data processing: Junction-only sequences produced by ImmunoSEQ had no quality scores, so filtering differed. TCRdb keeps only in-frame clones here, not all; method: immunoSEQ multiplex PCR. Clonal size and the V and J genes are those of that table, whereas D and trimming came from the DNA. The table includes about 470,000 clones, about four fifths detected once. V usage is TRBV11-2 and J usage is TRBJ2-5; D is unclear. The sequencing sample was made of PBMCs. This receptor was taken from a woman aged 35 to 49 in good health. Some clones in this sample may be carry-over from other donors' samples. CDR3 DNA sequence: TGTGCCAGCAGCTTCCCCCTTCTTCCACACCTTCAAGAGACCCAGTACTTC. Its translation: CASSFPLLPHLQETQYF.